One sample yielded the 8 T cell receptor beta chains listed below, sequenced in a study of long-term antiretroviral therapy in people with HIV. It was version v3.0 of the immunoSEQ assay that was run at survey level. Clones were sequenced by immunoSEQ multiplex PCR, and TCRdb holds only the in-frame ones, with some missing. The table lists some 25,000 clones, 70% to 90% of them singletons. Here the sequenced sample was unsorted PBMCs, taken 1.2 years after starting antiretroviral therapy. Source of these receptors: a man in his fifties or sixties with HIV.

The V call is TRBV19, the J call TRBJ1-1, with D possibly being TRBD1 (5 bases). The CDR3 loop spans 16 amino acids. Trimming cost V 1 base and J 0 bases, with 12 bases left between them. CDR1 is LNHDA and CDR2 is SQIVND in the germline V gene (reference sequence). The CDR3 loop is CASSIGRGPVNTEAFF. The CDR3 DNA reads TGTGCCAGTAGTATAGGACGGGGACCCGTGAACACTGAAGCTTTCTTT.

The genes are TRBV2 and TRBJ1-4; 8 bases are shared with TRBD1. Germline V gene lookup returns CDR1 SNHLY and CDR2 FYNNEI. The CDR3 runs to 15 residues. V trimming: 6 bases; J trimming: 4 bases; junction bases outside the gene matches: 7. CDR3 coding DNA: TGTGCCAGCAGGCTTGGACAGGGAATTAATGAAAAACTGTTTTTT. It yields the protein CASRLGQGINEKLFF. The full variable domain, in which reference TRBV2 and TRBJ1-4 provide the parts outside the CDR3, is EPEVTQTPSHQVTQMGQEVILRCVPISNHLYFYWYRQILGQKVEFLVSFYNNEISEKSEIFDDQFSVERPDGSNFTLKIRSTKLEDSAMYFCASRLGQGINEKLFFGSGTQLSVL.

The V and J genes are TRBV5-4 and TRBJ1-2; no firm D call. Germline V gives CDR1 SGHNT, CDR2 YYREEE (reference sequence). Trimming took off 3 bases at V and 5 bases at J, with 8 bases between the two ends. The CDR3 loop spans 12 amino acids. In DNA, the CDR3 is TGTGCCAGCAGCTCGGACGGTTATGGCTACACCTTC. Its translation: CASSSDGYGYTF.

The chain has TRBV7-2 and TRBJ2-1; possibly TRBD2 for D (5 bases). This CDR3 has 16 residues. The V end lost 5 bases, the J end lost 5 bases, and 19 bases lay between the germline ends. CDR1 is SGHTA, CDR2 FQGNSA, per germline. CDR3 amino acids: CASSPGLLVWDNEQFF. The CDR3 region has the DNA TGTGCCAGCAGCCCAGGACTCTTGGTGTGGGACAATGAGCAGTTCTTC.

The chain couples TRBV5-6 to TRBJ2-7; 7 bases line up with TRBD1. Trimming at V came to 4 bases and at J to 4 bases, leaving 8 bases not matched to a gene. Per the germline V gene, CDR1 is SGHDT and CDR2 is YYEEEE. The CDR3 has 14 residues. The CDR3 is CASSLGQVGYEQYF. The CDR3 DNA sequence: TGTGCCAGCAGCCTCGGACAGGTTGGATACGAGCAGTACTTC.

This chain joins TRBV5-1 and TRBJ2-2; D perhaps matches TRBD1 (6 bases). Trimming left V 6 bases short and J 5 bases short, with 11 bases between. The CDR3 length is 13 residues. Germline CDR1 SGHRS, CDR2 YFSETQ. Here the CDR3 DNA reads TGCGCCAGCACATTGAGGGGGACCGGGGAGCTGTTTTTT. This encodes CASTLRGTGELFF.

V usage is TRBV9 and J usage is TRBJ1-2; 8 bases are a match to TRBD1. Germline-derived CDR1 and CDR2 are SGDLS and YYNGEE. V was pared by 3 bases and J by 5 bases, with 9 bases of the junction left unmatched. There are 15 residues in the CDR3. The CDR3 sequence is CASSDRGTGGYGYTF. DNA of the CDR3: TGTGCCAGCAGCGACCGGGGGACAGGCGGTTATGGCTACACCTTC.

This chain joins TRBV7-3 and TRBJ2-4; 8 nucleotides match TRBD2. This CDR3 spans 15 amino acids. V gave up 6 bases and J gave up 5 bases; unmatched junction bases: 9. The germline V gene has CDR1 SGHTA and CDR2 FQGTGA. As DNA, the CDR3 is TGTGCCAGCAGTCCATCGGGGGGGCCCCAAAACATTCAGTACTTC. Its translation: CASSPSGGPQNIQYF.